This TCR beta chain was captured by sequencing in a study of T-cell reconstitution after alpha-beta-depleted transplantation in children. Findings and limits, study-wide: Expanded graft clones numbering several hundred reportedly gave rise to alpha-beta T cells about two months after transplant.

Germline trimming cut 7 bases from V and 4 bases from J; bases unmatched to any gene: 10. CDR1 and CDR2 (germline): SNHLY, FYNNEI. The CDR3 is 15 amino acids. This clonotype appeared a few times. Its antigen is as yet unknown. A library of TCRbeta sequences, prepared with unique molecular identifiers, was generated. TCRdb reanalysed the PCR reads using MiXCR and keeps one entry per CDR3 protein. Of approximately 1,000,000 distinct CDR3 sequences in the sample, around 30% were seen once. The source was PBMCs, mostly from graft donor cells, collected 360 days after TCRalphabeta/CD19-depleted stem cell transplant. The rearrangement links TRBV2 to TRBJ2-7, with TRBD2 identical over 10 bases. This TCR came from a boy under three years old who had a stem cell transplant for SCID, so the T cells may come from the graft donor. CDR3 in DNA: TGTGCCAGCACTTCGGGGCTAGCGGGGGTTTACGAGCAGTACTTC. The encoded protein is CASTSGLAGVYEQYF. Full variable domain (outside the CDR3, taken from reference TRBV2 and TRBJ2-7): EPEVTQTPSHQVTQMGQEVILRCVPISNHLYFYWYRQILGQKVEFLVSFYNNEISEKSEIFDDQFSVERPDGSNFTLKIRSTKLEDSAMYFCASTSGLAGVYEQYFGPGTRLTVT.